Each of the 8 T cell receptor beta chains below was sequenced from the same sample in a study of CD8+ T cells in alopecia areata. Treatment given: oral pan-JAK inhibitor, 5-10 mg twice daily. Reverse transcribed after extraction, RNA yielded cDNA as the sequencing template. Generated by immunoSEQ multiplex PCR, the TCRdb table keeps only in-frame clones and is missing some. Among roughly 210,000 clones listed, roughly 40% were seen once. The material was CD4+ T cells sorted from blood, obtained at approximately week 37, from a patient treated with tofacitinib. The receptors here all came from a human donor with alopecia areata.

The chain carries TRBV27 and TRBJ1-2; D ambiguous. V gave up 10 bases and J gave up 1 base, with 13 bases separating them. From germline, CDR1 is MNHEY and CDR2 SMNVEV (reference sequence). The CDR3 contains 13 residues. CDR3: CATSDRVNYGYTF. CDR3 sequence (DNA): TGTGCCACCTCGGATCGGGTTAACTATGGCTACACCTTC.

This clone was seen a few times. V is TRBV14 and J is TRBJ2-1; D not certain. Germline CDR1 and CDR2: SGHDN and FVKESK. The CDR3 sequence is 15 residues long. V was trimmed by 4 bases and J by 2 bases, leaving 12 bases between them. The CDR3 nucleotides read TGTGCCAGCAGCCGGGTCAACCCGCCCTACAATGAGCAGTTCTTC. As protein: CASSRVNPPYNEQFF.

This clone was found once. This sequence joins TRBV4-1 and TRBJ1-5; maybe TRBD1 (5 bases). With 0 bases removed from V and 2 bases from J, the gap between germline ends came to 11 bases. The CDR3 contains 16 residues. Germline V gene data show CDR1 as MGHRA and CDR2 as YSYEKL. In DNA, the CDR3 is TGCGCCAGCAGCCAAGAAGGGCAGGGCCGCAATCAGCCCCAGCATTTT. It codes for CASSQEGQGRNQPQHF.

The V call is TRBV5-1, the J call TRBJ1-1; tentative D call: TRBD1 (6 bases). V was shortened by 6 bases and J by 1 base, with 22 bases between the two germline ends. Germline V gene lookup returns CDR1 SGHRS and CDR2 YFSETQ. The CDR3 runs 17 residues. CDR3 protein: CASTAGASFIRNTEAFF. CDR3 coding DNA: TGCGCCAGCACCGCAGGGGCATCGTTCATTCGGAACACTGAAGCTTTCTTT.

To note about this clone: Other DNA sequences within the sample encode an identical CDR3. V is TRBV19 and J is TRBJ2-6; D is undetermined. This CDR3 is 13 amino acids long. V was cut by 8 bases and J by 0 bases, with 5 bases left in between. Germline assignment: CDR1 LNHDA and CDR2 SQIVND (reference sequence). CDR3 DNA sequence: TGTGCCAGTCGGAGCTCTGGGGCCAACGTCCTGACTTTC. Encoded protein: CASRSSGANVLTF.

V is TRBV30 and J is TRBJ2-1; the match to TRBD2 covers 9 bases. V trimming: 4 bases; J trimming: 11 bases; junction bases outside the gene matches: 9. Germline V CDR1 and CDR2: GTSNPN, SVGIG (reference sequence). This CDR3 spans 13 amino acids. The CDR3 DNA reads as TGTGCCTGGAATCGCGGGAGGGGGGTGAAGCAGTTCTTC. Its translation is CAWNRGRGVKQFF.

The chain carries TRBV18 and TRBJ1-1; maybe TRBD1 (5 bases). Trimming cost V 6 bases and J 1 base, with 18 bases left between them. The CDR3 covers 16 residues. In germline, CDR1 is KGHSH, CDR2 LQKENI. Here the CDR3 DNA reads TGTGCCAGCTCTCCCTCGAATCCCACAGGGAACACTGAAGCTTTCTTT. Encoded protein: CASSPSNPTGNTEAFF.

For this clone: Other DNA sequences within the sample encode an identical CDR3. This chain joins TRBV28 and TRBJ2-2; D unclear. The CDR3 loop spans 12 amino acids. V was trimmed by 2 bases and J by 4 bases, leaving 2 bases between them. Germline V gene lookup returns CDR1 MDHEN and CDR2 SYDVKM. The CDR3 nucleotides read TGTGCCAGCAGTTTAGTCACCGGGGAGCTGTTTTTT. Translated, it gives CASSLVTGELFF. Based on the CDR3 plus reference TRBV28 and TRBJ2-2, the full variable domain is DVKVTQSSRYLVKRTGEKVFLECVQDMDHENMFWYRQDPGLGLRLIYFSYDVKMKEKGDIPEGYSVSREKKERFSLILESASTNQTSMYLCASSLVTGELFFGEGSRLTVL.